This T cell receptor (beta chain) was retrieved from a study of Graves' ophthalmopathy and Graves' hyperthyroidism. Germline CDR1 and CDR2: SGHNT and YENEEA. V gave up 2 bases and J gave up 5 bases; unmatched junction bases: 10. There are 17 residues in the CDR3. The sequenced template was RNA, covering the TCR beta CDR3 region. After a first-round RT-PCR with HTBI primers, a second-round multiplex PCR was run. TCRdb itself ran the multiplex PCR reads through MiXCR, one entry per CDR3 protein. The data contain approximately 17,000 distinct CDR3 sequences, about half of them seen just once; the ten biggest clones take up about 25%.

The chain links TRBV11-3 to TRBJ2-1, with 9 bases identical to TRBD2. Sequencing was carried out using peripheral blood. The origin of this receptor is a woman aged 35 to 49 with stable Graves' hyperthyroidism. The CDR3 DNA sequence: TGTGCCAGCAGCTTATTGAAGACTAGCGGACTCCACAATGAGCAGTTCTTC. This sequence encodes CASSLLKTSGLHNEQFF.